Below, one T cell receptor beta chain is given with its context. The antigen is unknown. Germline V gene data show CDR1 as SGHVS and CDR2 as FQNEAQ. The CDR3 length is 13 residues. V gave up 5 bases and J gave up 12 bases, with 18 bases separating them. Three rounds of nested PCR, following a modified ARM-PCR protocol, produced the TCRbeta library. TCRdb re-derived calls from the multiplex PCR reads in MiXCR, one entry per CDR3 protein. The sample consists of tens of thousands of distinct CDR3 sequences, 60% of them appearing once. This sample's RNA came from whole unsorted tissue. Between August and November 2014, newly diagnosed, chemotherapy-naive lung cancer patients underwent thoracic surgery in China. This sample is part of a study of tumor and adjacent non-tumor tissue in lung cancer. Study observations and caveats: Compared with tumor, normal lung showed significantly lower TCR diversity. Shorter survival was associated with higher TCR diversity in tumors. Normal lung showed higher cumulative top 100 clone frequency than tumor.

This receptor was obtained from a man aged 50 to 59 with non-small cell lung cancer. The V and J genes are TRBV7-8 and TRBJ2-3; D uncertain. Sample: lung tumor tissue. CDR3 protein: CASSLRTPPTQYF. CDR3 bases: TGTGCCAGCAGCCTTAGGACGCCGCCTACACAGTATTTT.